These 25 T cell receptor beta chains were sequenced from one sample in a study of STAT3 mutations in large granular lymphocyte leukemia. The repertoire was sequenced with immunoSEQ multiplex PCR; TCRdb's copy has only in-frame clones and lacks some. The repertoire includes 13,000 or so clones, just over 85% of them detected once, and about 12% sits in the top ten. Points from the study as a whole: Every T-LGLL patient had at least one immunodominant TCRbeta clonotype.

Their recognized antigens are unknown. The specimen sequenced was PBMCs. The origin of the receptors is a human donor with T large granular lymphocyte leukemia. Some clones in this sample may be carry-over from other donors' samples.

This clone was detected only once. The chain uses TRBV9 and TRBJ2-6; D uncertain. The CDR3 extends over 15 amino acids. CDR1 and CDR2 from the germline V gene are SGDLS and YYNGEE. Trimming took off 0 bases at V and 1 base at J, with 5 bases between the two ends. The CDR3 DNA sequence: TGTGCCAGCAGCGTAGATATGTCTGGGGCCAACGTCCTGACTTTC. It codes for CASSVDMSGANVLTF.

The chain recombines TRBV18 with TRBJ2-3, with TRBD2 identical over 13 bases. V lost 0 bases and J lost 4; bases outside the gene matches: 22. This CDR3 is built from 23 residues. Per germline, CDR1 KGHSH and CDR2 LQKENI. The CDR3 spells CASSPPKTPTSGRTHLPPDTQYF. In nucleotides, the CDR3 is TGTGCCAGCTCACCACCGAAAACCCCGACTAGCGGGAGGACCCACTTACCCCCAGATACGCAGTATTTT.

The chain is built from TRBV5-4 and TRBJ2-5; maybe TRBD2 (6 bases). CDR1 SGHNT and CDR2 YYREEE come from the germline V gene (reference sequence). The CDR3 has 13 amino acids. V gave up 5 bases and J gave up 3 bases, with 11 bases separating them. In DNA form, the CDR3 reads TGTGCCAGCAGTTTTCCGGGAGAAGAGACCCAGTACTTC. Translated, it gives CASSFPGEETQYF.

V is TRBV5-6 and J is TRBJ2-7, with 7 bases matching TRBD1. Germline V gene sequence: CDR1 SGHDT, CDR2 YYEEEE. Losses at the gene ends were 3 bases for V and 0 bases for J; bases not matched to a gene: 9. The CDR3 is 16 residues long. The CDR3 is CASSWKQGPYSYEQYF. CDR3 bases: TGTGCCAGCAGCTGGAAACAGGGGCCCTACTCCTACGAGCAGTACTTC.

The chain is built from TRBV5-1 and TRBJ2-2, with unresolved D. The V and J ends lost 0 bases and 1 base respectively, with 10 bases between them. This CDR3 region has 16 residues. CDR1 is SGHRS, CDR2 YFSETQ, per germline. The chain's CDR3 is CASSLAVVRNTGELFF. The CDR3 DNA sequence: TGCGCCAGCAGCTTGGCGGTAGTCAGGAACACCGGGGAGCTGTTTTTT.

V is TRBV5-6 and J is TRBJ1-2; no definite D call. Between the trimmed V and J ends, which lost 0 bases and 2 bases, there was a span of 5 bases. The CDR3 length is 13 residues. Germline CDR1 reads SGHDT; CDR2 reads YYEEEE. CDR3 sequence reads: CASSLGQNYGYTF. In nucleotides, the CDR3 is TGTGCCAGCAGCTTGGGGCAGAACTATGGCTACACCTTC.

This chain uses TRBV5-1 with TRBJ1-4; D may be TRBD1 (5 bases). Germline CDR1 is SGHRS and CDR2 is YFSETQ. V was pared by 5 bases and J by 3 bases, with 11 bases between. This CDR3 comprises 14 residues. The DNA of the CDR3 is TGCGCCAGCAGTCGAATGGGGGCTAATGAAAAACTGTTTTTT. Translated: CASSRMGANEKLFF.

The chain employs TRBV6-5 and TRBJ1-1; unclear D gene. Germline assignment: CDR1 MNHEY and CDR2 SVGAGI. The CDR3 is made up of 14 amino acids. Trimming cost V 2 bases and J 1 base, with 8 bases left between them. In nucleotides, the CDR3 is TGTGCCAGCAGTTACAGCGTAACGAACACTGAAGCTTTCTTT. It codes for CASSYSVTNTEAFF.

The chain links TRBV27 to TRBJ1-5; D not resolved. The length of the CDR3 is 11 residues. The germline V and J ends were trimmed by 8 bases and 8 bases, with 10 bases remaining between them. Germline-derived CDR1 and CDR2 are MNHEY and SMNVEV (reference sequence). The CDR3 DNA is TGTGCCAGCGCGGCCTCCAAGCCCCAGCATTTT. Amino acid sequence: CASAASKPQHF.

CDR3 amino acids: CASGLWEVEKLFF. The CDR3 nucleotides read TGTGCCAGCGGCCTTTGGGAAGTTGAAAAACTGTTTTTT. The chain joins TRBV28 to TRBJ1-4, with D unclear. Germline loops: CDR1 MDHEN, CDR2 SYDVKM. Trimming left V 8 bases short and J 7 bases short, with 14 bases between. The length of the CDR3 is 13 residues.

The DNA of the CDR3 is TGCGCCAGCAGCCAAGCCTTCCTAGCCCCCGGCGGGGAGCTGTTTTTT. Residues: CASSQAFLAPGGELFF. V gene TRBV4-3 combines with J gene TRBJ2-2; D possibly corresponds to TRBD2 (5 bases). This CDR3 has 16 amino acids. From germline, CDR1 is LGHNA and CDR2 YSLEER. V was cut by 1 base and J by 7 bases, with 16 bases left in between.

The chain carries TRBV15 and TRBJ2-1, with D uncertain. The CDR3 runs to 14 residues. Germline lookup yields CDR1 LNHNV and CDR2 YYDKDF (reference sequence). Trimming took off 0 bases at V and 0 bases at J, with 3 bases between the two ends. The CDR3 nucleotides are TGTGCCACCAGCAGAGAGAGCTCCTACAATGAGCAGTTCTTC. It yields the protein CATSRESSYNEQFF.

V is TRBV18 and J is TRBJ1-3, with TRBD1 matching over 10 bases. The CDR3 covers 14 residues. From germline, CDR1 is KGHSH and CDR2 LQKENI. V lost 6 bases to trimming and J lost 6 bases; unmatched junction nucleotides: 5. This CDR3 reads CASSPTGGENTIYF. CDR3 coding DNA: TGTGCCAGCTCGCCGACAGGGGGCGAAAACACCATATATTTT.

The genes are TRBV5-4 and TRBJ1-2, with 8 bases fitting TRBD1. In germline, CDR1 is SGHNT, CDR2 YYREEE (reference sequence). The junction had 5 bases not matched to a gene; V was cut back by 5 bases and J by 5 bases. The CDR3 totals 13 residues. The CDR3 DNA is TGTGCCAGCAGGGTACAGGGGGGTTATGGCTACACCTTC. This sequence encodes CASRVQGGYGYTF.

The V and J genes are TRBV5-8 and TRBJ2-7; D is perhaps TRBD1 (6 bases). Germline lookup yields CDR1 SGHTS and CDR2 YDEGEE. The CDR3 runs 16 residues. Trimming took 0 bases from V and 2 from J, leaving 15 bases between them. This chain's CDR3 is CASSLGFWTETYEQYV. CDR3 coding DNA: TGTGCCAGCAGCTTGGGGTTTTGGACAGAAACCTACGAGCAGTACGTC.

The chain has TRBV5-6 and TRBJ1-5; 12 nucleotides align to TRBD1. Per germline, CDR1 SGHDT and CDR2 YYEEEE. With 4 bases clipped from V and 6 bases from J, the junction kept 11 bases outside the gene matches. The CDR3 runs to 17 residues. The CDR3 spells CASSSRDRGRQGQPQHF. The CDR3 bases are TGTGCCAGCAGCAGCCGGGACAGGGGGCGTCAGGGTCAGCCCCAGCATTTT.

The chain employs TRBV5-1 and TRBJ2-1, with D perhaps matching TRBD1 (5 bases). Trimming took off 0 bases at V and 5 bases at J, with 15 bases between the two ends. Germline CDR1 and CDR2: SGHRS and YFSETQ. This CDR3 is 16 amino acids long. This CDR3 is CASSLEGAGLNNEQFF. CDR3 nucleotide sequence: TGCGCCAGCAGCTTGGAAGGGGCAGGGCTAAACAATGAGCAGTTCTTC.

The chain carries TRBV2 and TRBJ2-2; D is ambiguous. Germline CDR1 is SNHLY and CDR2 is FYNNEI. Trimming shortened V by 7 bases and J by 3 bases, and 12 bases separated the two germline ends. This CDR3 has 14 residues. The CDR3 DNA reads as TGTGCCAGCAATGAGCAGGTGTACACCGGGGAGCTGTTTTTT. It codes for CASNEQVYTGELFF.

This chain links TRBV6-6 with TRBJ1-3; D is perhaps TRBD1 (6 bases). Germline loops: CDR1 MNHNY, CDR2 SVGAGI (reference sequence). This CDR3 has 15 amino acids. V dropped 2 bases and J dropped 4 bases, with 12 bases sitting between them. The CDR3 DNA reads TGTGCCAGCAGTTACAACAGGGCGAAAGGAAACACCATATATTTT. Translation: CASSYNRAKGNTIYF.

A single count supports this clone. In nucleotides, the CDR3 is TGCAGTGCGCGCACCGGGGATACGCAGTATTTT. Protein sequence: CSARTGDTQYF. The V gene is TRBV20-1, the J gene TRBJ2-3; no firm D call. CDR3 length: 11 residues. Germline CDR1 reads DFQATT; CDR2 reads SNEGSKA (reference sequence). Trimming took off 6 bases at V and 6 bases at J, with 10 bases between the two ends.

The V and J genes are TRBV5-1 and TRBJ2-1, with 10 bases fitting TRBD1. The CDR3 totals 22 residues. Trimming at V came to 4 bases and at J to 1 base, leaving 23 bases not matched to a gene. CDR1 is SGHRS and CDR2 is YFSETQ in the germline V gene. This chain's CDR3 is CASSPRDRGLTHNLRSYNEQFF. DNA of the CDR3: TGCGCCAGCAGCCCCCGGGACAGGGGTCTTACCCACAACCTTCGATCCTACAATGAGCAGTTCTTC.

This sequence joins TRBV5-1 and TRBJ2-1, with 11 positions matching TRBD2. Losses at the gene ends were 1 base for V and 1 base for J; bases not matched to a gene: 7. CDR1 is SGHRS and CDR2 is YFSETQ in the germline V gene. This CDR3 is built from 18 residues. CDR3 region: CASSLRLAGGPSYNEQFF. The CDR3 bases are TGCGCCAGCAGCTTGAGGCTAGCGGGGGGACCTTCCTACAATGAGCAGTTCTTC.

This chain joins TRBV29-1 and TRBJ2-5; D call uncertain. Germline V gene lookup returns CDR1 SQVTM and CDR2 ANQGSEA. The CDR3 is made up of 15 amino acids. The ends were cut back, 4 bases at V and 2 bases at J, with 17 bases in the middle. CDR3 protein: CSVVPAFLIQETQYF. Written as DNA, the CDR3 is TGCAGCGTTGTTCCCGCCTTTCTAATTCAAGAGACCCAGTACTTC.

With regard to this clone: This sample includes further DNA sequences coding for the same CDR3. The V call is TRBV10-3, the J call TRBJ1-5; D remains unclear. This CDR3 spans 12 amino acids. Trimming removed 0 bases at V and 4 bases at J, with 1 base between. Germline CDR1 is ENHRY and CDR2 is SYGVKD. CDR3 amino acids: CAISESNQPQHF. In DNA form, the CDR3 reads TGTGCCATCAGTGAGTCTAATCAGCCCCAGCATTTT.

The chain is built from TRBV18 and TRBJ1-5, with D possibly matching TRBD1 (6 bases). This CDR3 is 13 amino acids long. V was trimmed by 6 bases and J by 7 bases, leaving 13 bases between them. CDR1 is KGHSH and CDR2 is LQKENI in the germline V gene. CDR3 amino acids: CASSYYRDQPQHF. CDR3 bases: TGTGCCAGCTCGTACTACAGGGACCAGCCCCAGCATTTT.